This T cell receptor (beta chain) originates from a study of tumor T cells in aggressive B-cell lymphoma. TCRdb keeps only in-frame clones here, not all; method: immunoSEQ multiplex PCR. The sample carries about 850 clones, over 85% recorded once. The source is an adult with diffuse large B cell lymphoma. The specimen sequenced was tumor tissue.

CDR3 nucleotide sequence: TGTGCCAGCAGGAACGCAAAACCCGGGACAGGTTATCAAGAGACCCAGTACTTC. As protein: CASRNAKPGTGYQETQYF. This sequence joins TRBV7-9 and TRBJ2-5; TRBD1 aligns across 8 bases. The CDR3 totals 18 residues. With V trimmed by 6 bases and J by 2 bases, 17 bases remained unmatched. In germline, CDR1 is SEHNR, CDR2 FQNEAQ (reference sequence).